Listed below are T cell receptor beta chains from one sample, sequenced in a study of T cell changes during pregnancy in multiple sclerosis. Data came from immunoSEQ multiplex PCR; TCRdb stores just in-frame clones and leaves some out. The sample shows roughly 50,000 clones, 85% to 95% of them seen only once. The sequences come from CD8+ T cells from peripheral blood mononuclear cells, collected in the third trimester of pregnancy. Receptors originate from a female donor with multiple sclerosis, enrolled in a pregnancy study. CDR3s include the opening cysteine and the closing phenylalanine or tryptophan. Fields, in order: V gene, CDR3 length, J gene, CDR3 protein.

v_call: TRBV28; cdr3_length: 14; j_call: TRBJ1-2; cdr3_aa: CASSLGGTGHGYTF
v_call: TRBV7-2; cdr3_length: 15; j_call: TRBJ1-4; cdr3_aa: CASSPTPGGGEKLFF
v_call: TRBV28; cdr3_length: 16; j_call: TRBJ1-2; cdr3_aa: CASSPRAAGTNYGYTF
v_call: TRBV5-5; cdr3_length: 16; j_call: TRBJ1-2; cdr3_aa: CASSWGVDRGNYGYTF
v_call: TRBV2; cdr3_length: 14; j_call: TRBJ1-3; cdr3_aa: CASIKRGSGNTIYF
v_call: TRBV4-1; cdr3_length: 16; j_call: TRBJ2-1; cdr3_aa: CASSQATSGVGDEQFF
v_call: TRBV21-1; cdr3_length: 18; j_call: TRBJ2-7; cdr3_aa: CASSKEKPSGTETYEQYF
v_call: TRBV19; cdr3_length: 13; j_call: TRBJ2-1; cdr3_aa: CASSPGTFYEQFF
v_call: TRBV6-5; cdr3_length: 14; j_call: TRBJ1-1; cdr3_aa: CASSYVEGNTEAFF
v_call: TRBV7-3; cdr3_length: 15; j_call: TRBJ1-1; cdr3_aa: CASSSSSSSSTEAFF
v_call: TRBV7-9; cdr3_length: 15; j_call: TRBJ2-5; cdr3_aa: CASSLGTDTRETQYF
v_call: TRBV2; cdr3_length: 15; j_call: TRBJ1-3; cdr3_aa: CASRSTGASGNTIYF
v_call: TRBV6-1; cdr3_length: 15; j_call: TRBJ1-5; cdr3_aa: CASSPRDRENQPQHF
v_call: TRBV4-1; cdr3_length: 16; j_call: TRBJ1-5; cdr3_aa: CASSQDQSGYQQPQHF
v_call: TRBV7-2; cdr3_length: 13; j_call: TRBJ2-7; cdr3_aa: CASSHFSDYEQYF
v_call: TRBV5-1; cdr3_length: 18; j_call: TRBJ2-6; cdr3_aa: CASSPPGTSPTGANVLTF
v_call: TRBV6-1; cdr3_length: 15; j_call: TRBJ2-5; cdr3_aa: CASSEGQGARETQYF
v_call: TRBV5-1; cdr3_length: 17; j_call: TRBJ2-7; cdr3_aa: CASSWRFQAGGLYEQYF
v_call: TRBV13; cdr3_length: 16; j_call: TRBJ2-7; cdr3_aa: CASSPDIAGGGIRQYF
v_call: TRBV19; cdr3_length: 14; j_call: TRBJ2-7; cdr3_aa: CASSPLGSSYEQYF
v_call: TRBV5-7; cdr3_length: 15; j_call: TRBJ1-3; cdr3_aa: CASSLWDRGPNTIYF
v_call: TRBV9; cdr3_length: 15; j_call: TRBJ2-3; cdr3_aa: CASSVEGGSTDTQYF
v_call: TRBV28; cdr3_length: 15; j_call: TRBJ2-1; cdr3_aa: CASSQEREVFNEQFF
v_call: TRBV7-3; cdr3_length: 14; j_call: TRBJ2-3; cdr3_aa: CASSLRGGADTQYF
v_call: TRBV28; cdr3_length: 18; j_call: TRBJ1-4; cdr3_aa: CASSFTGMGHATNEKLFF